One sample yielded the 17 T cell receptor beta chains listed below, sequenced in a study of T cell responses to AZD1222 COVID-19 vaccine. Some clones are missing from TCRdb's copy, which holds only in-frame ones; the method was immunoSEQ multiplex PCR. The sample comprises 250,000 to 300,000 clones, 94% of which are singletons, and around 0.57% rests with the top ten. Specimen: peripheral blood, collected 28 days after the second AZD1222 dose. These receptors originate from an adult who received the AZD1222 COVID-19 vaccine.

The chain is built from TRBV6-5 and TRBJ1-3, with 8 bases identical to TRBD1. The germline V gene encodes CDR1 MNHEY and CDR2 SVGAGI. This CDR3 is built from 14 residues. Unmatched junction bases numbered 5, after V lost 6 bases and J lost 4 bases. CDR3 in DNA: TGTGCCAGCAGACTGACAGGGGTCGGAAACACCATATATTTT. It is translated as CASRLTGVGNTIYF.

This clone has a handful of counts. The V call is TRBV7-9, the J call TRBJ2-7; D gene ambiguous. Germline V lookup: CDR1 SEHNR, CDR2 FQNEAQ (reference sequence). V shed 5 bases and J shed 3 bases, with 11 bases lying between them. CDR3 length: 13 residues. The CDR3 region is CASSPGPYYEQYF. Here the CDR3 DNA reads TGTGCCAGCAGCCCCGGGCCCTACTACGAGCAGTACTTC.

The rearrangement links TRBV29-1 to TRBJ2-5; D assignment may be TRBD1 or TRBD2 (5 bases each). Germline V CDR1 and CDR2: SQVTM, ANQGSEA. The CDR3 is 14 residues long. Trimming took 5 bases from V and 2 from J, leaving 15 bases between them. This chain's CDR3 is CSVLRGTAQETQYF. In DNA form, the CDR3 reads TGCAGCGTTCTAAGAGGGACGGCACAAGAGACCCAGTACTTC. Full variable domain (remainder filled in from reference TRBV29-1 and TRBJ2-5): SAVISQKPSRDICQRGTSLTIQCQVDSQVTMMFWYRQQPGQSLTLIATANQGSEATYESGFVIDKFPISRPNLTFSTLTVSNMSPEDSSIYLCSVLRGTAQETQYFGPGTRLLVL.

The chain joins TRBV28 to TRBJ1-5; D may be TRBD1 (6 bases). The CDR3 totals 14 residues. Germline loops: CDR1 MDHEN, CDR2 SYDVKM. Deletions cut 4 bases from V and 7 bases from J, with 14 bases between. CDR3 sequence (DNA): TGTGCCAGCAGTTACAGGGATTTCGGACAGCCCCAGCATTTT. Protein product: CASSYRDFGQPQHF.

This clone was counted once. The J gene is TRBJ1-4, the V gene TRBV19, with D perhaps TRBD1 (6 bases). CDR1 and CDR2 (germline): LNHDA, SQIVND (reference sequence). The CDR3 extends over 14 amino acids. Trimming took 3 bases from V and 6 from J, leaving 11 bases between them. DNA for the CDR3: TGTGCCAGTAGTATGAGACAGGATTATGAAAAACTGTTTTTT. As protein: CASSMRQDYEKLFF.

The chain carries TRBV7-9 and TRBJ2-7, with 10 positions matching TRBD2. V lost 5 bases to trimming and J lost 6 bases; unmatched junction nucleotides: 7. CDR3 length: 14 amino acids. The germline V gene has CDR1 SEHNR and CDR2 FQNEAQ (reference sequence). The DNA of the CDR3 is TGTGCCAGCAGCCCTAGCGGGAGAGAATTCGAGCAGTACTTC. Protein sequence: CASSPSGREFEQYF.

CDR3 in amino acids: CASSFKLAVYNEQFF. CDR3 DNA sequence: TGTGCCAGCAGCTTCAAACTAGCGGTCTACAATGAGCAGTTCTTC. The chain uses TRBV7-3 and TRBJ2-1; 8 bases align to TRBD2. The CDR3 consists of 15 residues. Germline trimming cut 3 bases from V and 3 bases from J; bases unmatched to any gene: 4. The germline V gene encodes CDR1 SGHTA and CDR2 FQGTGA.

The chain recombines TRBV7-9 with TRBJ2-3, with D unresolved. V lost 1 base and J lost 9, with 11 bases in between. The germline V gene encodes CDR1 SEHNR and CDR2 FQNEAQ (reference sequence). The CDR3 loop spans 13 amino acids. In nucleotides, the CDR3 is TGTGCCAGCAGCTTAGACTTGGTCGAGACGCAGTATTTT. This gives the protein CASSLDLVETQYF.

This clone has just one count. CDR3 DNA: TGTGCCAGCAGTGGGGTCCTAGGCACCGGGGAGCTGTTTTTT. Protein sequence: CASSGVLGTGELFF. The chain uses TRBV27 and TRBJ2-2; D gene uncertain. Germline loops: CDR1 MNHEY, CDR2 SMNVEV (reference sequence). The CDR3 runs 14 residues. Trimming pared 5 bases from V and 4 bases from J, leaving 11 bases between.

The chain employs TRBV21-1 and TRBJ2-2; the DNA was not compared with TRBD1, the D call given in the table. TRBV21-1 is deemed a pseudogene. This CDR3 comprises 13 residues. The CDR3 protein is CASSETDTGELFF. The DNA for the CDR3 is TGTGCCAGCAGCGAGACAGACACCGGGGAGCTGTTTTTT.

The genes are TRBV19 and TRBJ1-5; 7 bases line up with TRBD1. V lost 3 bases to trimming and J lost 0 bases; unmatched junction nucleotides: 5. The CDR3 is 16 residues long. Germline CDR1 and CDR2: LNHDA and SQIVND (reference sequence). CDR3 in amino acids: CASSIDRAYSNQPQHF. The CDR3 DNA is TGTGCCAGTAGTATTGACAGGGCGTATAGCAATCAGCCCCAGCATTTT.

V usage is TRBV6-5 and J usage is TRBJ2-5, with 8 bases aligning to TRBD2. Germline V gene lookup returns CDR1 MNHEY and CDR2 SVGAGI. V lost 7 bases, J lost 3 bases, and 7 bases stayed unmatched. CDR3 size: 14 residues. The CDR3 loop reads CASKLGGAEETQYF. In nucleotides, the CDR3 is TGTGCCAGCAAGCTCGGGGGGGCCGAAGAGACCCAGTACTTC.

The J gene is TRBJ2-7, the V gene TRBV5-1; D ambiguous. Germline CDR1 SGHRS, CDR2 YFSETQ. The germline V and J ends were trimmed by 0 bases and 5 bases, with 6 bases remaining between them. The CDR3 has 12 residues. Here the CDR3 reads CASSLVGNEQYF. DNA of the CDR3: TGCGCCAGCAGCTTGGTTGGAAACGAGCAGTACTTC.

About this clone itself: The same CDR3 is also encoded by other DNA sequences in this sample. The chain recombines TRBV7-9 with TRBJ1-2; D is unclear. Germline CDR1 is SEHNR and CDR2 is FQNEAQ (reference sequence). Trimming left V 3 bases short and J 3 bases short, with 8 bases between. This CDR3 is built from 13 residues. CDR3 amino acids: CASSFRGDYGYTF. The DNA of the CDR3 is TGTGCCAGCAGCTTTCGTGGGGACTATGGCTACACCTTC.

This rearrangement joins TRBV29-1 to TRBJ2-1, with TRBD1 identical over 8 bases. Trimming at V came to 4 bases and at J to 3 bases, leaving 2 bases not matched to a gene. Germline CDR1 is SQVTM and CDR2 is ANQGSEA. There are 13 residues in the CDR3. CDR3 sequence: CSVGTGHYNEQFF. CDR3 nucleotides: TGCAGCGTTGGGACAGGGCACTACAATGAGCAGTTCTTC.

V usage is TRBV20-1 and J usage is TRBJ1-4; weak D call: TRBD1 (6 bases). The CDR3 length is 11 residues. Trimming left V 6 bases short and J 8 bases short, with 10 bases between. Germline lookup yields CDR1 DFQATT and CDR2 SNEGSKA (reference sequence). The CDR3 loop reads CSASDREKLFF. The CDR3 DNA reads TGCAGTGCCTCGGACAGAGAAAAACTGTTTTTT.

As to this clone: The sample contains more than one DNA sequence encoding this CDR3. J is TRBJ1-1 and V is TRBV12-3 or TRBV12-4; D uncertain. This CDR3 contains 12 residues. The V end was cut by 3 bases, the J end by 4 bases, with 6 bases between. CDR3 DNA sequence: TGTGCCAGCAGTTTGGTGGGCACTGAAGCTTTCTTT. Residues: CASSLVGTEAFF.